These 6 T cell receptor beta chains were all obtained from the same sample, sequenced in a study of identical twins. In TCRdb, the 5' RACE reads were re-called with MiXCR into one record per CDR3 protein. This sample has about 720,000 distinct CDR3 sequences, with around 8.3% found just once. The same data also contributed to another study, on yellow fever vaccine responses in identical twins.

Source material: PBMCs. The receptors shown here come from a woman aged 18-35 years in good health.

This clonotype occurred many times. The rearrangement uses TRBV7-6 and TRBJ2-3; maybe TRBD2 (5 bases). V shed 1 base and J shed 0 bases, with 11 bases lying between them. Germline-derived CDR1 and CDR2 are SGHVS and FNYEAQ. The CDR3 is 16 amino acids. In DNA, the CDR3 is TGTGCCAGCAGCTTAGAACCGGGAACTAGCACAGATACGCAGTATTTT. Its translation is CASSLEPGTSTDTQYF.

This clonotype was seen only a few times. The chain recombines TRBV6-2 or TRBV6-3 with TRBJ2-3; 8 bases are shared with TRBD1. In germline, CDR1 is MNHEY, CDR2 SVGEGT. The J segment lost 3 bases and the V segment lost 5 bases, leaving 4 bases of the junction unmatched. This CDR3 has 14 residues. CDR3 amino acids: CASSHRGVTDTQYF. In nucleotides, the CDR3 is TGTGCCAGCAGTCACAGGGGGGTAACAGATACGCAGTATTTT.

CDR3: CASSLQGGQGYEQYF. The CDR3 nucleotides read TGTGCCAGCAGTTTACAGGGCGGCCAGGGGTACGAGCAGTACTTC. V usage is TRBV12-3 or TRBV12-4 and J usage is TRBJ2-7, with D possibly TRBD1 on 6 matching bases. The CDR3 is 15 amino acids. V was clipped by 2 bases and J by 4 bases, with 15 bases between them.

The chain uses TRBV7-9 and TRBJ2-1; 10 bases are a match to TRBD2. This CDR3 spans 16 amino acids. Trimming at V came to 5 bases and at J to 7 bases, leaving 11 bases not matched to a gene. CDR1 SEHNR and CDR2 FQNEAQ come from the germline V gene (reference sequence). The CDR3 here is CASSPHLGLAENEQFF. CDR3 bases: TGTGCCAGCAGCCCTCATCTAGGACTAGCGGAGAATGAGCAGTTCTTC.

In this sample, this clonotype turned up a few times. The J gene is TRBJ2-5, the V gene TRBV7-2, with 10 bases lining up with TRBD2. Unmatched junction bases numbered 13, after V lost 0 bases and J lost 3 bases. From germline, CDR1 is SGHTA and CDR2 FQGNSA. The CDR3 loop spans 19 amino acids. This CDR3 is CASSLAGTSEMVKEETQYF. CDR3 nucleotides: TGTGCCAGCAGCTTAGCCGGGACTAGCGAAATGGTAAAAGAAGAGACCCAGTACTTC.

This clonotype was detected a few times. The chain employs TRBV4-1 and TRBJ2-7, with D possibly matching TRBD1 (6 bases). The CDR3 is made up of 16 amino acids. Trimming left V 0 bases short and J 1 base short, with 13 bases between. CDR1 and CDR2 from the germline V gene are MGHRA and YSYEKL. The chain's CDR3 is CASSQETQGPSYEQYF. The CDR3 region has the DNA TGCGCCAGCAGCCAAGAGACCCAGGGGCCTTCCTACGAGCAGTACTTC.